This entry features one TCR beta chain sequence. What it recognizes is unknown. One junction end does not reproduce the germline sequence, and a read error may be involved. Looked up from germline, CDR1 is MNHEY and CDR2 is SVGEGT. This CDR3 contains 14 residues. This sample was included in a study of tumor and adjacent non-tumor tissue in lung cancer. General study results and limits: Higher tumor TCR diversity was associated with shorter survival.

This sample's RNA came from whole unsorted tissue. More than 3 cm separated this lung sample from the edge of the tumor. Three rounds of nested PCR, following a modified ARM-PCR protocol, produced the TCRbeta library. TCRdb called the multiplex PCR reads again in MiXCR, with one record for every CDR3 protein. The table shows roughly 82,000 distinct CDR3 sequences, with around 82% occurring only once. What was sequenced was distant non-tumor lung tissue. The receptor comes from a woman aged 45-59 years with non-small cell lung cancer. The rearrangement joins TRBV6-2 or TRBV6-3 to TRBJ1-1; 8 nucleotides line up with TRBD1. The CDR3 loop reads CPSSYLDRGAMAFF. The DNA of the CDR3 is TGTCCCAGCAGTTACCTTGACAGGGGAGCGATGGCTTTCTTT.